This T cell receptor (beta chain) came from a study of blood T cells in healthy people across ages. The study, taken as a whole, reports: Age advanced and TCR beta diversity per million T cells fell, roughly linearly. Aged donors had fewer naive CD4+ cells and lower diversity than long-lived donors. Estimates of diversity drawn from one million T cells were considered underestimates.

As to this clonotype: Its antigen is still unknown.

Primed by a sample-barcoded 5' primer and a J-beta primer mix, a second PCR proceeded for about 6 to 11 cycles. A template-switch adaptor containing 12 random nucleotides labeled each cDNA molecule. MiXCR was run by TCRdb on the 5' RACE reads, yielding one entry per CDR3 protein. The sample yields some 700,000 distinct CDR3 sequences, 20% to 25% seen once. The sequenced sample consisted of blood. The sequence came from a man aged 70-80 years in good health.

Here the CDR3 reads CASKNPGRHEPQHF. CDR3 nucleotides: TGTGCCAGCAAAAATCCGGGGCGCCATGAACCCCAGCATTTT. V is TRBV6-2 or TRBV6-3 and J is TRBJ1-5, with D tentatively TRBD1 (5 bases). This CDR3 spans 14 amino acids. The germline CDR1 and CDR2 sequences are MNHEY and SVGEGT. The V end lost 7 bases, the J end lost 10 bases, and 20 bases lay between the germline ends.